Sequencing of this T cell receptor beta chain was carried out in a study of T cells in Graves' hyperthyroidism and ophthalmopathy. About the research overall: Peripheral blood draws took place at initial diagnosis, ahead of any treatment.

From germline, CDR1 is SGHTA and CDR2 FQGNSA. V lost 5 bases and J 1 base, leaving 9 bases between the germline ends. The CDR3 is made up of 13 amino acids. RNA transcripts were the template for amplifying TCR beta CDR3 regions. HTBI primers drove first-round RT-PCR of the TCR CDR3. MiXCR, applied by TCRdb to the multiplex PCR reads, yields one record per CDR3 protein. The repertoire holds 300,000 or so distinct CDR3 sequences, with roughly 17% as singletons. This clonotype was seen at least ten times. The rearrangement links TRBV7-2 to TRBJ2-7; D is possibly TRBD1 (6 bases). Sequenced sample: blood. This TCR was recovered from a man younger than 45 with Graves' hyperthyroidism. The CDR3 sequence is CASSRQVSYEQYF. In DNA, the CDR3 is TGTGCCAGCAGCCGACAGGTTTCCTACGAGCAGTACTTC.